This TCR beta chain was identified in a study of shared clonotypes between healthy human individuals. Study as a whole: Donor ages ranged 18 to 49 years: two women, a few men. The study, taken as a whole, reports: Genetic and exposure-history diversity was limited by the small donor number.

V gave up 4 bases and J gave up 0 bases, with 4 bases separating them. CDR1 SGHVS and CDR2 FQNEAQ come from the germline V gene. The CDR3 has 14 amino acids. This table comes from immunoSEQ multiplex PCR, and its TCRdb copy is limited to in-frame clones, with some not included. Altogether about 470,000 clones are present, around 75% being singletons, with the ten largest covering approximately 13%. On this clone itself: Its antigen is unidentified.

Sample: PBMCs. This sequence originates from a woman aged 40 to 50 in good health. Some clones in this sample may be carry-over from other donors' samples. The chain recombines TRBV7-8 with TRBJ2-6; D is ambiguous. CDR3 amino acids: CASSSYSGANVLTF. The CDR3 DNA reads TGTGCCAGCAGCTCTTACTCTGGGGCCAACGTCCTGACTTTC.